These 2 T cell receptor beta chains originate from one sample sequenced in a study of vaccination effects on CD4 cells after COVID-19 (dated by TCRdb to 2021 to 2024). After about 9 days of culture, CD4+ T cells were isolated with the EasySep CD4+ T cell isolation kit. The library came from the immunoSEQ multiplex PCR assay. What TCRdb holds here is the immuneACCESS table cut down to in-frame rearrangements. Part of the clones is not present; checked against another copy, under half of the missing clones reflect an unresolved V gene, and the others are unexplained. The sample yields tens of thousands of clones; around two thirds were counted once. The ten largest clones capture over 3% of the sample. No antigen has been identified for these receptors. The source material was CD4+ T cells from PBMCs cultured without peptide, sampled before COVID-19 vaccination. These receptors originate from a human donor who received a COVID-19 vaccine.

The V gene is TRBV29-1, the J gene TRBJ1-1; D gene ambiguous. The CDR3 runs to 16 residues. V shed 5 bases and J shed 0 bases, with 19 bases lying between them. The germline CDR1 and CDR2 sequences are SQVTM and ANQGSEA. The CDR3 sequence is CSVLRFGVSMNTEAFF. CDR3 in DNA: TGCAGCGTTTTACGATTCGGGGTTTCCATGAACACTGAAGCTTTCTTT.

The chain uses TRBV14 and TRBJ2-3; the D is unclear. The CDR3 is 14 residues long. Per germline, CDR1 SGHDN and CDR2 FVKESK. Trimming cost V 5 bases and J 5 bases, with 14 bases left between them. The CDR3 nucleotides are TGTGCCAGCAGCTCAGACTGGGTGGGAGATACGCAGTATTTT. The encoded protein is CASSSDWVGDTQYF.